This T cell receptor (beta chain) originates from a study of vaccination and CD4 T cells after COVID-19. The CDR3 spans 17 residues. Germline lookup yields CDR1 LGHNA and CDR2 YNFKEQ. Trimming removed 0 bases from V and 1 base from J; junction bases left unmatched: 7. With the Oncomine TCR Beta short-read assay, DNA from cultured CD4+ T cells was sequenced. The source of extracted genomic DNA was cultured CD4+ T cells. MiXCR was run by TCRdb on the PCR reads, yielding one entry per CDR3 protein. Of about 9,200 distinct CDR3 sequences in the sample, around 37% were seen once. Treatment in this sample: approximately nine-day PBMC culture with coronavirus spike peptide pools or control peptides (ViraFEST assay). Harvesting of the unexposed donor's CD4+ T cells predated the COVID-19 pandemic (2011-2018). Points on this clonotype: The antigen remains undetermined.

This TCR came from a human donor in good health. The chain recombines TRBV4-2 with TRBJ2-7; 9 nucleotides line up with TRBD1. Specimen: CD4+ T cells from blood, cultured in vitro. CDR3 sequence (DNA): TGTGCCAGCAGCCAAGACCATGGACAGGGGATTTCCTACGAGCAGTACTTC. Its translation: CASSQDHGQGISYEQYF.